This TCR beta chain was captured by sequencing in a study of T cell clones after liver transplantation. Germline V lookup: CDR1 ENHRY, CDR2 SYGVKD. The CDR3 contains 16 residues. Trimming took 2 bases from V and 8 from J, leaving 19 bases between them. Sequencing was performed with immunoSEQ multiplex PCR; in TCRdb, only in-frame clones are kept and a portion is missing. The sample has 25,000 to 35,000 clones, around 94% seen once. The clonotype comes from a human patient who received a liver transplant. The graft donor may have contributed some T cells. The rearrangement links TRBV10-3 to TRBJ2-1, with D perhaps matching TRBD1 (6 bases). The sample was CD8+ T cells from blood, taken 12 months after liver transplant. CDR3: CAISEPDRAQGYEQFF. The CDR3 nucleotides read TGTGCCATCAGTGAGCCGGACAGAGCCCAAGGCTATGAGCAGTTCTTC.